This is a list of T cell receptor beta chains from one sample in a study of blood T cell repertoires in COVID-19. Measured with immunoSEQ multiplex PCR; TCRdb has only the in-frame clones, and not every one. The sample has a few hundred thousand clones, about 86% seen once; the top ten hold roughly 1.2%. The specimen was peripheral blood. Receptors were obtained from a woman between 45 and 65 years old with acute or convalescent COVID-19. Each CDR3 is given with its conserved first and last residue. The D gene is left open where the match is weak. A clone size is listed for some rows: how often the clone was seen (once, few, many), or a class if it is expanded.

CDR3 DNA: TGTGCCAGCAGTGACAGGGGAGACTCCTACGAGCAGTACTTC
CDR3 protein: CASSDRGDSYEQYF
clone size: few
D gene: NA
J gene: TRBJ2-7
V gene: TRBV2

CDR3 DNA: TGTGCCAGTACTGAGACTGGCGACTCGAGCTATGGCTACACCTTC
CDR3 protein: CASTETGDSSYGYTF
clone size: NA
D gene: NA
J gene: TRBJ1-2
V gene: TRBV19

CDR3 DNA: TGTGCCAGCAGCTTAGAATCTAGCTCCTACAATGAGCAGTTCTTC
CDR3 protein: CASSLESSSYNEQFF
clone size: few
D gene: NA
J gene: TRBJ2-1
V gene: TRBV11-2

CDR3 DNA: TGTGCCAGCAGCAGTGTAGGGGGCAAGAACGAGCAGTACTTC
CDR3 protein: CASSSVGGKNEQYF
clone size: NA
D gene: TRBD1
J gene: TRBJ2-7
V gene: TRBV7-2

CDR3 DNA: TGTGCCACCCCCAAACAGACGAACACTGAAGCTTTCTTT
CDR3 protein: CATPKQTNTEAFF
clone size: NA
D gene: NA
J gene: TRBJ1-1
V gene: TRBV6-5

CDR3 DNA: TGCGCCAGCAGCTTGGACATTAACTCTGGAAACACCATATATTTT
CDR3 protein: CASSLDINSGNTIYF
clone size: NA
D gene: NA
J gene: TRBJ1-3
V gene: TRBV5-1

CDR3 DNA: TGTGCCAGCAGTTCAAGACAGGGGGCAGCTGGAAACACCATATATTTT
CDR3 protein: CASSSRQGAAGNTIYF
clone size: NA
D gene: TRBD1
J gene: TRBJ1-3
V gene: TRBV27

CDR3 DNA: TGTGCCAGCAGCTTCAGGGAAAGAGATACGCAGTATTTT
CDR3 protein: CASSFRERDTQYF
clone size: NA
D gene: NA
J gene: TRBJ2-3
V gene: TRBV7-2

CDR3 DNA: TGTGCCAGCAGTTACTCTGAGCGGCCCCAGCATTTT
CDR3 protein: CASSYSERPQHF
clone size: NA
D gene: NA
J gene: TRBJ1-5
V gene: TRBV6-2/TRBV6-3

CDR3 DNA: TGTGCCAGCAGCTTAGGGTCAGGTTCAAACGTCCTGACTTTC
CDR3 protein: CASSLGSGSNVLTF
clone size: NA
D gene: NA
J gene: TRBJ2-6
V gene: TRBV7-2

CDR3 DNA: TGTGCCAGCAGTGGGACATCCTCTGGAAACACCATATATTTT
CDR3 protein: CASSGTSSGNTIYF
clone size: NA
D gene: NA
J gene: TRBJ1-3
V gene: TRBV6-6

CDR3 DNA: TGTGCCAGCAGGGTCTCGGGCAGGGAAGTCGGCGGCTACACCTTC
CDR3 protein: CASRVSGREVGGYTF
clone size: NA
D gene: NA
J gene: TRBJ1-2
V gene: TRBV3-1/TRBV3-2

CDR3 DNA: TGTGCTAGTACCATGGGGGGGGGCGCGAGGGAGCAGTACTTC
CDR3 protein: CASTMGGGAREQYF
clone size: NA
D gene: NA
J gene: TRBJ2-7
V gene: TRBV12-5

CDR3 DNA: TGCGCCAGCAGCCAAGATCTATCAAGAACTTTCTTT
CDR3 protein: CASSQDLSRTFF
clone size: NA
D gene: NA
J gene: TRBJ1-1
V gene: TRBV4-1

CDR3 DNA: TGCGCCAGCAGCTTGGCCCCAGCGGGAGCCCACAATGAGCAGTTCTTC
CDR3 protein: CASSLAPAGAHNEQFF
clone size: NA
D gene: TRBD2
J gene: TRBJ2-1
V gene: TRBV5-1

CDR3 DNA: TGTGCCAGCAGCCAAGGAGTTGGGGAGACCCAGTACTTC
CDR3 protein: CASSQGVGETQYF
clone size: NA
D gene: NA
J gene: TRBJ2-5
V gene: TRBV7-2

CDR3 DNA: TGTGCCAGCAGTCCACAGCAGGGCAGCACAGATACGCAGTATTTT
CDR3 protein: CASSPQQGSTDTQYF
clone size: NA
D gene: NA
J gene: TRBJ2-3
V gene: TRBV7-2

CDR3 DNA: TGTGCCAGCAGCGTAGGTGCAAGGAAGGAGGGGAGATCGGGCTATGGCTACACCTTC
CDR3 protein: CASSVGARKEGRSGYGYTF
clone size: NA
D gene: NA
J gene: TRBJ1-2
V gene: TRBV9

CDR3 DNA: TGTGCCAGCAGCTTAACCCGACAGAGTAATTCACCCCTCCACTTT
CDR3 protein: CASSLTRQSNSPLHF
clone size: NA
D gene: NA
J gene: TRBJ1-6
V gene: TRBV7-2

CDR3 DNA: TGTGCCATCAGCACCTCTCAGGGCGAGAACACCGGGGAGCTGTTTTTT
CDR3 protein: CAISTSQGENTGELFF
clone size: NA
D gene: NA
J gene: TRBJ2-2
V gene: TRBV10-3

CDR3 DNA: TGCGCCAGTCGGCCGGGACTAGCGGAACTTGTCACCTACAATGAGCAGTTCTTC
CDR3 protein: CASRPGLAELVTYNEQFF
clone size: NA
D gene: TRBD2
J gene: TRBJ2-1
V gene: TRBV5-1

CDR3 DNA: TGTGCCAGCTCATCATGGACAGGTCTCGATGAGCAGTTCTTC
CDR3 protein: CASSSWTGLDEQFF
clone size: NA
D gene: TRBD1
J gene: TRBJ2-1
V gene: TRBV18

CDR3 DNA: TGTGCCAGCAGCCAAGAGCGGGAGTGGGATGAGCAGTTCTTC
CDR3 protein: CASSQEREWDEQFF
clone size: NA
D gene: TRBD2
J gene: TRBJ2-1
V gene: TRBV3-1/TRBV3-2

CDR3 DNA: TGTGCCAGCATTCCCTCACAGTTGGCAGATACGCAGTATTTT
CDR3 protein: CASIPSQLADTQYF
clone size: NA
D gene: NA
J gene: TRBJ2-3
V gene: TRBV21-1

CDR3 DNA: TGTGCCAGCAGCTTGGACGGGGAGGGACCCCTCCACTTT
CDR3 protein: CASSLDGEGPLHF
clone size: NA
D gene: NA
J gene: TRBJ1-6
V gene: TRBV11-3

CDR3 DNA: TGTGCCAGCAGTCCCCTTCTGGGAAACACCATATATTTT
CDR3 protein: CASSPLLGNTIYF
clone size: NA
D gene: NA
J gene: TRBJ1-3
V gene: TRBV7-9

CDR3 DNA: TGTGCCAGCACCCCACGGATGGGAGCTAGCACAGATACGCAGTATTTT
CDR3 protein: CASTPRMGASTDTQYF
clone size: NA
D gene: NA
J gene: TRBJ2-3
V gene: TRBV2

CDR3 DNA: TGTGCCAGCAGCTACCCAGGGGCAGACACTGAAGCTTTCTTT
CDR3 protein: CASSYPGADTEAFF
clone size: NA
D gene: NA
J gene: TRBJ1-1
V gene: TRBV5-4

CDR3 DNA: TGCGCCAGCAGCTTGGGTCGCCGGACAGGGGGTGAAGCTTTCTTT
CDR3 protein: CASSLGRRTGGEAFF
clone size: NA
D gene: TRBD1
J gene: TRBJ1-1
V gene: TRBV5-1